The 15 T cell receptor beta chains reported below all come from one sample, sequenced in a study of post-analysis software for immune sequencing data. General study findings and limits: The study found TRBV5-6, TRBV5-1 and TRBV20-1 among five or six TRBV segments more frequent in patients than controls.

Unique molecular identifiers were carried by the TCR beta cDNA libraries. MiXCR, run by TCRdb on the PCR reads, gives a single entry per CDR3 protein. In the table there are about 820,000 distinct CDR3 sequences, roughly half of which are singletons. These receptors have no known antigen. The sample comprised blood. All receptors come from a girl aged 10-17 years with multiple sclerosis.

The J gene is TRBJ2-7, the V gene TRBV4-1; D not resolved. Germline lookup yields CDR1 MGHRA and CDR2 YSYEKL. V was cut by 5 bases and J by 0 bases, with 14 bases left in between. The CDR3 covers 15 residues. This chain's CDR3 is CASSKPGPTSYEQYF. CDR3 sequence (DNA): TGCGCCAGCAGCAAACCGGGCCCTACCTCCTACGAGCAGTACTTC.

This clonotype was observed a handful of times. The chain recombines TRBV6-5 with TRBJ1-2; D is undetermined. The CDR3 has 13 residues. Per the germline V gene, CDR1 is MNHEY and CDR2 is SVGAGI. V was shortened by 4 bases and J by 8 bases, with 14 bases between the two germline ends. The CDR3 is CASSSQVVSGYTF. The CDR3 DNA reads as TGTGCCAGCAGTTCCCAGGTAGTCAGCGGCTACACCTTC.

CDR3 nucleotide sequence: TGTGCCAGCAGCCAATCCGTAACGCCCCTCCACTTT. Residues: CASSQSVTPLHF. V is TRBV14 and J is TRBJ1-6, with D uncertain. The CDR3 has 12 amino acids. Trimming took off 2 bases at V and 13 bases at J, with 9 bases between the two ends. CDR1 and CDR2 from the germline V gene are SGHDN and FVKESK.

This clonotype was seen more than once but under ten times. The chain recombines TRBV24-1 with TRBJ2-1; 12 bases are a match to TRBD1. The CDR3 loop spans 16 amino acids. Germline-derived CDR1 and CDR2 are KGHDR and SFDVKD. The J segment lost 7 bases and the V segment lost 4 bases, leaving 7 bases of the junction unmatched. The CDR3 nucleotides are TGTGCCACCAGTGACACCGGGACAGGGGGCAGGAATGAGCAGTTCTTC. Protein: CATSDTGTGGRNEQFF.

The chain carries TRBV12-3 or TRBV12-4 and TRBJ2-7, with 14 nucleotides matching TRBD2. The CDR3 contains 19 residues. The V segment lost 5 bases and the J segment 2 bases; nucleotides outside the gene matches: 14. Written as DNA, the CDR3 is TGTGCCAGCAGTCACCGGGGACTAGCGGGGGACTCCCTGCCCTACGAGCAGTACTTC. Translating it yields CASSHRGLAGDSLPYEQYF.

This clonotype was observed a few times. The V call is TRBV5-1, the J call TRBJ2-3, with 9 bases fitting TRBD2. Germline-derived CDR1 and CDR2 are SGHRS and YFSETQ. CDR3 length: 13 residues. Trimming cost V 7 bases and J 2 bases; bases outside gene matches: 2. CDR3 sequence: CASQREATDTQYF. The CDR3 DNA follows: TGCGCCAGCCAGCGGGAGGCCACAGATACGCAGTATTTT.

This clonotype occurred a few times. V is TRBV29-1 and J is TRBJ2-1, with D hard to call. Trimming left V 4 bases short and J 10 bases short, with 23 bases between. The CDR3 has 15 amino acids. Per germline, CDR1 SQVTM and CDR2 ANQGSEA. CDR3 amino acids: CSVAYYTEQQVEQFF. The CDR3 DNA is TGCAGCGTTGCCTACTACACCGAGCAGCAGGTGGAGCAGTTCTTC.

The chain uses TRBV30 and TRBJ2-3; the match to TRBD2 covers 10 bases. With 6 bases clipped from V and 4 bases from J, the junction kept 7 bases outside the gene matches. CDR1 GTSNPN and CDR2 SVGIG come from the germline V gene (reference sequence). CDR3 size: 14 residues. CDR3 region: CACPLAGRSDTQYF. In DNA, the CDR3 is TGTGCCTGCCCACTAGCGGGGAGATCAGATACGCAGTATTTT.

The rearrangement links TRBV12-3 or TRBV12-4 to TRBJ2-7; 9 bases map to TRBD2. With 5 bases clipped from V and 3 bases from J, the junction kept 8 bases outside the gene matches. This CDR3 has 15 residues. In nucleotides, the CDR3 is TGTGCCAGCAGTCGACTAGCGGAGTGGGGCTACGAGCAGTACTTC. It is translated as CASSRLAEWGYEQYF.

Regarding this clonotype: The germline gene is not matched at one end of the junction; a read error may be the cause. The CDR3 region is CASEPGLANNEQFF. The CDR3 DNA reads as TGTGCCAGCGAACCGGGACTGGCAAACAACGAGCAGTTCTTC. The chain has TRBV11-2 and TRBJ2-1; possible D gene TRBD2, 6 bases. Looked up from germline, CDR1 is SGHAT and CDR2 is FQNNGV. CDR3 length: 14 residues.

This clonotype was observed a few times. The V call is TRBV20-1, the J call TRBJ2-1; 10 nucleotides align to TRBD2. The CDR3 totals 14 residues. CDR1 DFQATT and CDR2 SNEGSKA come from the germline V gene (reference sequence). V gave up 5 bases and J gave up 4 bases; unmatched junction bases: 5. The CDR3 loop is CSARTSGLYNEQFF. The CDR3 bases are TGCAGTGCTCGGACTAGCGGCTTGTACAATGAGCAGTTCTTC.

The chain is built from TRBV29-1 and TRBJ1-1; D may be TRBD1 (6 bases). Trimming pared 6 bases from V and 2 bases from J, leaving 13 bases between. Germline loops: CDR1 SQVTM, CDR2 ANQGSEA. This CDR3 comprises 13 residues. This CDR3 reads CSVETGLNTEAFF. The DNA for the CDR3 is TGCAGCGTCGAGACAGGCCTCAACACTGAAGCTTTCTTT.

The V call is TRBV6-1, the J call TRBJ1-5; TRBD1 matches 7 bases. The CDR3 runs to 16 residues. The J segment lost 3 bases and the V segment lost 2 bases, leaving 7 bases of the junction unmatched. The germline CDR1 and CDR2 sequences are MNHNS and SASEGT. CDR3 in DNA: TGTGCCAGCAGTGAACAAGCCAGGGGGTACAATCAGCCCCAGCATTTT. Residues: CASSEQARGYNQPQHF.

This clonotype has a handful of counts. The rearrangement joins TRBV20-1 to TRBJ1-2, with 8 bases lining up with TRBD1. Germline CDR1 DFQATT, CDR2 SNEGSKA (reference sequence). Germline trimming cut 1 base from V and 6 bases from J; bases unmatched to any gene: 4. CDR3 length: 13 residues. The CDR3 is CSARGQGRDGYTF. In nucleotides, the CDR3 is TGCAGTGCTAGAGGACAGGGGAGGGATGGCTACACCTTC.

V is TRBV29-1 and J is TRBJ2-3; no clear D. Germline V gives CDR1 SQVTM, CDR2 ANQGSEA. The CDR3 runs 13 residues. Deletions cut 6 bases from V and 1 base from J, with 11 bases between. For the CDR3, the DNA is TGCAGCGTAAGGGCCCCGGGCACAGATACGCAGTATTTT. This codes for CSVRAPGTDTQYF.